This TCR beta chain was captured in a study of response to subunit inactivated influenza vaccine. Study-wide results and caveats: The authors suggested that every seasonal influenza vaccination recruits few new T cells.

TCRdb itself ran the RT-PCR reads through MiXCR, one entry per CDR3 protein. The table shows approximately 490,000 distinct CDR3 sequences, with approximately 7.8% occurring only once. Trimming at V came to 5 bases and at J to 6 bases, leaving 3 bases not matched to a gene. The CDR3 consists of 14 residues. Germline CDR1 and CDR2: MNHNS and SASEGT. This clonotype was observed many times. The antigen remains undetermined. The source was PBMCs from blood, collected about 24 months after vaccination. The receptor's source is a man aged 50 to 75 who received an inactivated influenza vaccine. The chain carries TRBV6-1 and TRBJ2-1, with TRBD2 matching 11 bases. CDR3 in DNA: TGTGCCAGCAGTCTGGGACTAGCGGTCAATGAGCAGTTCTTC. Translated, it gives CASSLGLAVNEQFF.